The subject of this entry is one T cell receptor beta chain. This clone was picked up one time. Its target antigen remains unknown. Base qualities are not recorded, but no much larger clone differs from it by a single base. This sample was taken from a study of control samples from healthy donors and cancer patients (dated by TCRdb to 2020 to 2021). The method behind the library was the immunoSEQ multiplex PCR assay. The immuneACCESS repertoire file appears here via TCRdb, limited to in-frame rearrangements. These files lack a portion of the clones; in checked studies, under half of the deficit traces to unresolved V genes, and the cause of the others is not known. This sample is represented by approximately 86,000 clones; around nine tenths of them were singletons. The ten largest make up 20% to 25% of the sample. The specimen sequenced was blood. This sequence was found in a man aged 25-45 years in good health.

CDR3 region: CASSQDLGIVGTEAFF. The DNA sequence follows: TGTGCCAGCAGCCAAGATCTAGGGATCGTCGGCACTGAAGCTTTCTTT. The receptor chain draws on TRBV3-1 (or the pseudogene TRBV3-2) and TRBJ1-1; too little of a D gene remains to name it. CDR1 and CDR2 are drawn from the germline V gene (reference sequence): LGHDT, YNNKEL. The CDR3, from cysteine to phenylalanine, totals 16 residues. Just CDR3 DNA is preserved here, 48 bases in frame from base 1. V was cut back by 0 bases and J by 4 bases, leaving a gap of 15 bases between them.